The TCR beta chain described here comes from a study of identical twins. TCRdb redid the calling of the 5' RACE reads with MiXCR, one entry per CDR3 protein. The sample lists hundreds of thousands of distinct CDR3 sequences, 15% to 20% occurring once. Trimming removed 3 bases from V and 8 bases from J; junction bases left unmatched: 7. Germline-derived CDR1 and CDR2 are LGHNA and YNFKEQ. CDR3 size: 15 residues. This clonotype was counted only a few times. This sample also appeared in a second study, on T cells expressing NK-cell markers. From that report: Sorted CD3+CD56+NKG2C+, CD3+CD56+NKG2C- and CD3+CD56-NKG2C+ T cells provided the TCR beta repertoires.

This sequence was found in a woman in her late teens or twenties in good health. The sequenced material came from PBMCs. This chain uses TRBV4-2 with TRBJ1-6; 7 nucleotides line up with TRBD1. This CDR3 is CASSHSTGSDSPLHF. The CDR3 DNA sequence: TGTGCCAGCAGCCACTCGACAGGGTCGGATTCACCCCTCCACTTT.